One and the same sample provided the 31 T cell receptor beta chains below, sequenced in a study of T cell responses to AZD1222 COVID-19 vaccine. The table came from immunoSEQ multiplex PCR; TCRdb's copy has only in-frame clones and leaves some out. The data contain 140,000 or so clones, approximately 92% of them singletons. Sequenced here: peripheral blood, sampled on day 0 of AZD1222 vaccination. The source of these receptors is an adult in good health.

The chain joins TRBV6-5 to TRBJ1-2; 7 nucleotides line up with TRBD1. The germline V gene encodes CDR1 MNHEY and CDR2 SVGAGI. This CDR3 comprises 15 residues. V lost 8 bases, J lost 4 bases, and 13 bases stayed unmatched. Here the CDR3 reads CASQRLTGRGYGYTF. CDR3 sequence (DNA): TGTGCCAGCCAGCGGTTGACAGGGCGGGGCTATGGCTACACCTTC.

This clone was counted only a few times. The V gene is TRBV3-1 (or the pseudogene TRBV3-2), the J gene TRBJ1-6; TRBD1 matches 8 bases. The CDR3 loop spans 14 amino acids. The V segment lost 2 bases and the J segment 9 bases; nucleotides outside the gene matches: 3. Germline loops: CDR1 LGHDT, CDR2 YNNKEL (reference sequence). The chain's CDR3 is CASSQSDRASPLHF. The DNA of the CDR3 is TGTGCCAGCAGCCAATCGGACAGGGCTTCACCCCTCCACTTT.

The chain has TRBV20-1 and TRBJ1-5; D gene uncertain. Germline assignment: CDR1 DFQATT and CDR2 SNEGSKA (reference sequence). The CDR3 is 15 amino acids. Trimming pared 3 bases from V and 0 bases from J, leaving 12 bases between. The CDR3 loop is CSASDPRASNQPQHF. CDR3 coding DNA: TGCAGTGCTAGTGACCCGAGGGCTAGCAATCAGCCCCAGCATTTT.

V and J are TRBV6-5 and TRBJ2-3; no clear D. The CDR3 totals 14 residues. CDR1 is MNHEY, CDR2 SVGAGI, per germline. Trimming cost V 2 bases and J 3 bases, with 9 bases left between them. The CDR3 nucleotides read TGTGCCAGCAGTTACAACCGCGGAACAGATACGCAGTATTTT. Translated: CASSYNRGTDTQYF.

The V call is TRBV27, the J call TRBJ1-4; 7 bases align to TRBD1. CDR3 length: 15 residues. Germline V gene lookup returns CDR1 MNHEY and CDR2 SMNVEV (reference sequence). Trimming removed 5 bases from V and 5 bases from J; junction bases left unmatched: 8. Here the CDR3 DNA reads TGTGCCAGCAGTCCCTCGGCAGGGGGGAATGAAAAACTGTTTTTT. Translation gives CASSPSAGGNEKLFF.

This chain links TRBV28 with TRBJ1-5; D is unclear. In germline, CDR1 is MDHEN, CDR2 SYDVKM. The V and J ends lost 2 bases and 0 bases respectively, with 17 bases between them. This CDR3 has 18 residues. The CDR3 protein is CASSLTQFGQYSNQPQHF. The CDR3, as DNA: TGTGCCAGCAGTTTAACCCAGTTTGGGCAGTATAGCAATCAGCCCCAGCATTTT.

V usage is TRBV5-1 and J usage is TRBJ2-1; TRBD2 matches 13 bases. CDR1 is SGHRS and CDR2 is YFSETQ in the germline V gene. The CDR3 totals 20 residues. V was pared by 0 bases and J by 6 bases, with 15 bases of the junction left unmatched. CDR3 loop: CASSLGPGLAGSGGVNEQFF. CDR3 DNA: TGCGCCAGCAGCTTGGGACCGGGACTAGCGGGAAGCGGAGGGGTCAATGAGCAGTTCTTC. Variable domain in full (rest from reference TRBV5-1 and TRBJ2-1): KAGVTQTPRYLIKTRGQQVTLSCSPISGHRSVSWYQQTPGQGLQFLFEYFSETQRNKGNFPGRFSGRQFSNSRSEMNVSTLELGDSALYLCASSLGPGLAGSGGVNEQFFGPGTRLTVL.

The chain couples TRBV7-9 to TRBJ1-2; D is perhaps TRBD1 (5 bases). The CDR3 covers 16 residues. V was pared by 5 bases and J by 5 bases, with 21 bases between. Per the germline V gene, CDR1 is SEHNR and CDR2 is FQNEAQ (reference sequence). CDR3 region: CASSNKPSGGSYGYTF. CDR3 bases: TGTGCCAGCAGCAACAAACCGAGCGGGGGGAGTTATGGCTACACCTTC. The complete variable domain, with remaining parts taken from reference TRBV7-9 and TRBJ1-2, reads DTGVSQNPRHKITKRGQNVTFRCDPISEHNRLYWYRQTLGQGPEFLTYFQNEAQLEKSRLLSDRFSAERPKGSFSTLEIQRTEQGDSAMYLCASSNKPSGGSYGYTFGSGTRLTVV.

The chain recombines TRBV30 with TRBJ1-5; a weak D match, TRBD1 (5 bases). V lost 0 bases and J lost 2, with 17 bases in between. Germline lookup yields CDR1 GTSNPN and CDR2 SVGIG (reference sequence). There are 17 residues in the CDR3. In DNA, the CDR3 is TGTGCCTGGAGTGTACCAGGGCAGAGAGCCCGCAATCAGCCCCAGCATTTT. This encodes CAWSVPGQRARNQPQHF.

This chain links TRBV24-1 with TRBJ2-5, with 11 positions matching TRBD1. V lost 3 bases and J lost 5; bases outside the gene matches: 7. The CDR3 covers 16 residues. Germline values: CDR1 KGHDR, CDR2 SFDVKD. Written as DNA, the CDR3 is TGTGCCACCAGTGATCCCGGGACAGGGGGGCGGGAGACCCAGTACTTC. This gives the protein CATSDPGTGGRETQYF.

The rearrangement links TRBV5-1 to TRBJ2-1; TRBD2 aligns across 7 bases. CDR1 and CDR2 (germline): SGHRS, YFSETQ. J was trimmed by 3 bases and V by 4 bases; bases with no gene match: 4. The CDR3 is made up of 14 amino acids. The CDR3 DNA sequence: TGCGCCAGCAGCATACGGGACTACTACAATGAGCAGTTCTTC. This translates into CASSIRDYYNEQFF.

The chain recombines TRBV5-1 with TRBJ2-2; 8 bases line up with TRBD1. V lost 0 bases and J lost 3; bases outside the gene matches: 4. The CDR3 spans 16 residues. CDR1 is SGHRS, CDR2 YFSETQ, per germline. The chain's CDR3 is CASSLVQGADTGELFF. The CDR3 DNA follows: TGCGCCAGCAGCTTGGTCCAGGGGGCGGACACCGGGGAGCTGTTTTTT.

CDR3 region: CASSIRTGWSTGELFF. The CDR3, as DNA: TGTGCCAGCAGCATCAGGACAGGGTGGAGCACCGGGGAGCTGTTTTTT. V and J are TRBV5-8 and TRBJ2-2, with 8 nucleotides matching TRBD1. V shed 4 bases, J shed 4 bases, and the junction held 9 bases outside the gene matches. The germline CDR1 and CDR2 sequences are SGHTS and YDEGEE. The CDR3 runs to 16 residues.

V gene TRBV6-5 combines with J gene TRBJ1-6; no definite D call. The CDR3 loop spans 12 amino acids. Germline V gene data show CDR1 as MNHEY and CDR2 as SVGAGI. Trimming took 2 bases from V and 8 from J, leaving 4 bases between them. CDR3 coding DNA: TGTGCCAGCAGTTACAGGGATTCACCCCTCCACTTT. It is translated as CASSYRDSPLHF.

V gene TRBV6-1 combines with J gene TRBJ1-5, with D uncertain. The CDR3 is made up of 14 amino acids. From germline, CDR1 is MNHNS and CDR2 SASEGT. V was trimmed by 5 bases and J by 0 bases, leaving 8 bases between them. CDR3 amino acids: CASSSAYSNQPQHF. The CDR3 region has the DNA TGTGCCAGCAGTTCTGCTTATAGCAATCAGCCCCAGCATTTT.

This chain uses TRBV9 with TRBJ1-3; D call uncertain. The germline V gene encodes CDR1 SGDLS and CDR2 YYNGEE. V was cut by 3 bases and J by 0 bases, with 13 bases left in between. The CDR3 length is 16 residues. In nucleotides, the CDR3 is TGTGCCAGCAGCGCCCAGTTGGGGATCTCTGGAAACACCATATATTTT. Protein sequence: CASSAQLGISGNTIYF.

The gene calls are TRBV19 and TRBJ1-2; the match to TRBD1 covers 8 bases. The CDR3 covers 14 residues. Germline V lookup: CDR1 LNHDA, CDR2 SQIVND (reference sequence). After removal of 5 bases from V and 4 bases from J, the junction contained 6 bases not matched to a gene. The CDR3 sequence: CASSPLGTGYGYTF. In DNA, the CDR3 is TGTGCCAGTAGTCCCCTGGGGACAGGCTATGGCTACACCTTC.

This chain links TRBV18 with TRBJ1-1; a possible D gene is TRBD1 (6 bases). The CDR3 runs to 15 residues. In germline, CDR1 is KGHSH, CDR2 LQKENI. Trimming left V 4 bases short and J 1 base short, with 13 bases between. CDR3 DNA sequence: TGTGCCAGCTCACAACAGGGACAAAAGAACACTGAAGCTTTCTTT. Translated: CASSQQGQKNTEAFF.

V is TRBV7-2 and J is TRBJ1-1; 10 bases map to TRBD1. Trimming removed 5 bases from V and 4 bases from J; junction bases left unmatched: 7. There are 15 residues in the CDR3. Germline loops: CDR1 SGHTA, CDR2 FQGNSA. The CDR3 protein is CASSLTGGAITEAFF. The CDR3 DNA reads TGTGCCAGCAGCCTGACAGGGGGCGCGATCACTGAAGCTTTCTTT.

The chain joins TRBV30 to TRBJ1-1; 11 positions match TRBD1. With 8 bases clipped from V and 2 bases from J, the junction kept 4 bases outside the gene matches. In germline, CDR1 is GTSNPN, CDR2 SVGIG (reference sequence). The CDR3 is 13 amino acids. In nucleotides, the CDR3 is TGTGCCAGCCGGACAGGGGGCAACACTGAAGCTTTCTTT. Translated, it gives CASRTGGNTEAFF.

This sequence joins TRBV15 and TRBJ2-3; D ambiguous. CDR3 size: 15 residues. V was pared by 1 base and J by 3 bases, with 11 bases between. Per germline, CDR1 LNHNV and CDR2 YYDKDF (reference sequence). CDR3 bases: TGTGCCACCAGCAGAGCAGTAGATAATACAGATACGCAGTATTTT. It codes for CATSRAVDNTDTQYF.

V and J are TRBV6-5 and TRBJ1-2; no definite D call. This CDR3 spans 13 amino acids. Germline V gene data show CDR1 as MNHEY and CDR2 as SVGAGI. V was pared by 6 bases and J by 4 bases, with 12 bases between. CDR3 amino acids: CASSLGLVYGYTF. CDR3 coding DNA: TGTGCCAGCAGCTTAGGTTTGGTCTATGGCTACACCTTC.

This sequence joins TRBV30 and TRBJ1-2, with 7 positions matching TRBD1. From germline, CDR1 is GTSNPN and CDR2 SVGIG (reference sequence). This CDR3 is built from 13 residues. After removal of 5 bases from V and 1 base from J, the junction contained 4 bases not matched to a gene. The CDR3 DNA is TGTGCCTGGGAGGGGGCAGTTAACTATGGCTACACCTTC. Translated: CAWEGAVNYGYTF. Full variable domain (outside the CDR3, taken from reference TRBV30 and TRBJ1-2): SQTIHQWPATLVQPVGSPLSLECTVEGTSNPNLYWYRQAAGRGLQLLFYSVGIGQISSEVPQNLSASRPQDRQFILSSKKLLLSDSGFYLCAWEGAVNYGYTFGSGTRLTVV.

The chain joins TRBV19 to TRBJ1-1; 7 nucleotides align to TRBD1. J lost 6 bases, V lost 7 bases, and 11 bases had no gene match. Germline CDR1 reads LNHDA; CDR2 reads SQIVND (reference sequence). The length of the CDR3 is 14 residues. The CDR3 bases are TGTGCCAGTAAGAATGAGGGGGCCTGGCCTGAAGCTTTCTTT. Amino acid sequence: CASKNEGAWPEAFF.

The rearrangement joins TRBV6-5 to TRBJ1-1; D ambiguous. The germline V gene has CDR1 MNHEY and CDR2 SVGAGI. The V end was cut by 2 bases, the J end by 6 bases, with 16 bases between. CDR3 size: 15 residues. The CDR3 DNA reads TGTGCCAGCAGTTACCTCATATGGGGAACCTCTGAAGCTTTCTTT. Amino acid sequence: CASSYLIWGTSEAFF.

This clone appeared once. The chain links TRBV2 to TRBJ1-5; 11 bases are shared with TRBD1. This CDR3 spans 17 amino acids. The V gene end was trimmed by 0 bases and the J gene end by 4 bases; junction bases not matched to a gene: 5. From germline, CDR1 is SNHLY and CDR2 FYNNEI. Written as DNA, the CDR3 is TGTGCCAGCAGTGAAGCTTCATGGGACAGGGGGAATCAGCCCCAGCATTTT. This gives the protein CASSEASWDRGNQPQHF.

This sequence joins TRBV27 and TRBJ2-3; TRBD1 aligns across 7 bases. With 9 bases clipped from V and 3 bases from J, the junction kept 6 bases outside the gene matches. The CDR3 extends over 13 amino acids. Germline V gene sequence: CDR1 MNHEY, CDR2 SMNVEV (reference sequence). CDR3 coding DNA: TGTGCCAGTAGACCGGACAGGACAGATACGCAGTATTTT. Encoded protein: CASRPDRTDTQYF.

In this sample, this clone turned up once. This chain links TRBV9 with TRBJ1-1; 8 bases align to TRBD1. This CDR3 comprises 15 residues. Looked up from germline, CDR1 is SGDLS and CDR2 is YYNGEE. V gave up 3 bases and J gave up 5 bases; unmatched junction bases: 9. The CDR3 nucleotides read TGTGCCAGCAGCGGAAAAACAGGGGGAGGAACTGAAGCTTTCTTT. This sequence encodes CASSGKTGGGTEAFF.

This chain joins TRBV2 and TRBJ1-3; 7 bases are a match to TRBD1. The CDR3 runs to 15 residues. Germline CDR1 and CDR2: SNHLY and FYNNEI. V shed 6 bases and J 0 bases; nucleotides not matched to a gene: 5. CDR3 sequence reads: CASSPQGLSGNTIYF. DNA of the CDR3: TGTGCCAGCAGCCCACAGGGGCTCTCTGGAAACACCATATATTTT.

The rearrangement joins TRBV6-5 to TRBJ2-7; the D is unclear. Trimming shortened V by 6 bases and J by 7 bases, and 16 bases separated the two germline ends. The germline CDR1 and CDR2 sequences are MNHEY and SVGAGI. There are 13 residues in the CDR3. In nucleotides, the CDR3 is TGTGCCAGCAGCTCCCGGTTGCTTCCAGAGCAGTACTTC. Amino acid sequence: CASSSRLLPEQYF.

This sequence joins TRBV7-9 and TRBJ1-4; D might be TRBD1 (5 bases). V lost 3 bases and J lost 7, with 12 bases in between. Germline V lookup: CDR1 SEHNR, CDR2 FQNEAQ (reference sequence). The CDR3 is 14 residues long. Written as DNA, the CDR3 is TGTGCCAGCAGCTTCACCCAGGGTAGTGAAAAACTGTTTTTT. Its protein is CASSFTQGSEKLFF.